This passage covers 17 T cell receptor beta chains from one sample sequenced in a study of blood T cell repertoires in COVID-19. Generated by immunoSEQ multiplex PCR, the TCRdb table keeps only in-frame clones and is missing some. The profile shows 160,000 or so clones, approximately 84% of them singletons. Sequencing was carried out using peripheral blood. The source of these receptors is a woman aged 80 or over with acute or convalescent COVID-19.

The gene calls are TRBV11-2 and TRBJ2-6, with D unclear. Per the germline V gene, CDR1 is SGHAT and CDR2 is FQNNGV. CDR3 length equals 15 residues. With 5 bases removed from V and 4 bases from J, the gap between germline ends came to 12 bases. CDR3 loop: CASSPHSSGANVLTF. Written as DNA, the CDR3 is TGTGCCAGCAGCCCCCACTCTTCCGGGGCCAACGTCCTGACTTTC.

V and J are TRBV29-1 and TRBJ2-3, with 11 bases matching TRBD2. CDR3 size: 14 residues. Germline assignment: CDR1 SQVTM and CDR2 ANQGSEA. V dropped 7 bases and J dropped 2; count of bases not matched to a gene: 5. This CDR3 is CSGRTSGFTDTQYF. CDR3 sequence (DNA): TGCAGCGGAAGGACTAGCGGGTTCACAGATACGCAGTATTTT.

The rearrangement uses TRBV6-4 and TRBJ2-7; D may be TRBD2 (6 bases). The CDR3 spans 14 residues. V was clipped by 4 bases and J by 1 base, with 11 bases between them. Germline CDR1 and CDR2: MRHNA and SNTAGT. The CDR3 nucleotides are TGTGCCAGCAGTGGGGGGACTGAATCCTACGAGCAGTACTTC. Translated: CASSGGTESYEQYF.

The chain is built from TRBV7-2 and TRBJ1-1; the D is unclear. The germline V gene has CDR1 SGHTA and CDR2 FQGNSA. Deletions cut 2 bases from V and 4 bases from J, with 8 bases between. The CDR3 is 13 residues long. The CDR3 is CASSLIESTEAFF. The CDR3 bases are TGTGCCAGCAGCTTAATCGAGAGCACTGAAGCTTTCTTT. The complete variable domain, with remaining parts taken from reference TRBV7-2 and TRBJ1-1, reads GAGVSQSPSNKVTEKGKDVELRCDPISGHTALYWYRQSLGQGLEFLIYFQGNSAPDKSGLPSDRFSAERTGGSVSTLTIQRTQQEDSAVYLCASSLIESTEAFFGQGTRLTVV.

This rearrangement joins TRBV7-8 to TRBJ2-5; TRBD2 matches 8 bases. The germline V gene encodes CDR1 SGHVS and CDR2 FQNEAQ. V shed 7 bases, J shed 0 bases, and the junction held 7 bases outside the gene matches. This CDR3 spans 15 amino acids. The CDR3 sequence is CASKAGVGYQETQYF. In nucleotides, the CDR3 is TGTGCCAGCAAAGCGGGAGTCGGGTACCAAGAGACCCAGTACTTC. The full variable domain, rest sourced from reference TRBV7-8 and TRBJ2-5, is GAGVSQSPRYKVAKRGQDVALRCDPISGHVSLFWYQQALGQGPEFLTYFQNEAQLDKSGLPSDRFFAERPEGSVSTLKIQRTQQEDSAVYLCASKAGVGYQETQYFGPGTRLLVL.

This chain connects TRBV12-3 or TRBV12-4 to TRBJ1-2; D is possibly TRBD1 (5 bases). Between the trimmed V and J ends, which lost 7 bases and 4 bases, there was a span of 10 bases. The CDR3 contains 12 residues. CDR3 loop: CASTPQGYGYTF. The CDR3, as DNA: TGTGCCAGCACTCCCCAGGGCTATGGCTACACCTTC.

The rearrangement links TRBV5-1 to TRBJ1-2; D might be TRBD1 (6 bases). This CDR3 has 14 amino acids. Germline-derived CDR1 and CDR2 are SGHRS and YFSETQ. V gave up 2 bases and J gave up 1 base, with 9 bases separating them. The CDR3 spells CASSFGTLNYGYTF. As DNA, the CDR3 is TGCGCCAGCAGCTTCGGGACACTTAACTATGGCTACACCTTC. Combining the CDR3 with reference TRBV5-1 and TRBJ1-2 gives the whole variable domain KAGVTQTPRYLIKTRGQQVTLSCSPISGHRSVSWYQQTPGQGLQFLFEYFSETQRNKGNFPGRFSGRQFSNSRSEMNVSTLELGDSALYLCASSFGTLNYGYTFGSGTRLTVV.

The chain recombines TRBV5-1 with TRBJ2-3, with D hard to call. CDR3 length: 16 residues. V dropped 0 bases and J dropped 0 bases, with 11 bases sitting between them. CDR1 and CDR2 from the germline V gene are SGHRS and YFSETQ. This chain's CDR3 is CASSLAERSSTDTQYF. Here the CDR3 DNA reads TGCGCCAGCAGCTTGGCCGAGCGATCTAGCACAGATACGCAGTATTTT.

The chain combines TRBV6-5 with TRBJ2-2, with 7 bases aligning to TRBD1. The trim removed 0 bases at V and 11 bases at J, leaving 9 bases unmatched. Germline V gene lookup returns CDR1 MNHEY and CDR2 SVGAGI. The CDR3 sequence is 15 residues long. This chain's CDR3 is CASSYSFWWDSELFF. The CDR3 DNA follows: TGTGCCAGCAGTTACTCGTTTTGGTGGGACAGTGAGCTGTTTTTT.

This chain joins TRBV5-5 and TRBJ2-2; 8 bases fit TRBD1. Germline CDR1 and CDR2: SGHKS and YYEKEE (reference sequence). The CDR3 runs 15 residues. V shed 5 bases, J shed 3 bases, and the junction held 6 bases outside the gene matches. CDR3 coding DNA: TGTGCCAGCAGACGACAGGGGAGGCACACCGGGGAGCTGTTTTTT. It is translated as CASRRQGRHTGELFF. Together with reference TRBV5-5 and TRBJ2-2, the CDR3 gives the full variable domain: DAGVTQSPTHLIKTRGQQVTLRCSPISGHKSVSWYQQVLGQGPQFIFQYYEKEERGRGNFPDRFSARQFPNYSSELNVNALLLGDSALYLCASRRQGRHTGELFFGEGSRLTVL.

This chain joins TRBV13 and TRBJ1-1; D ambiguous. From germline, CDR1 is PRHDT and CDR2 FYEKMQ (reference sequence). V dropped 1 base and J dropped 7 bases, with 16 bases sitting between them. The CDR3 length is 15 residues. Here the CDR3 DNA reads TGTGCCAGCAGCTTAGTTGGTGGCCTGAATCGTGAAGCTTTCTTT. Amino acids: CASSLVGGLNREAFF.

This chain links TRBV5-6 with TRBJ1-2; TRBD1 is a possible D gene (6 bases). Germline lookup yields CDR1 SGHDT and CDR2 YYEEEE. V lost 1 base and J 4 bases, leaving 14 bases between the germline ends. CDR3 length: 15 amino acids. CDR3 nucleotide sequence: TGTGCCAGCAGCTTGTATGCAGGGGCGAGCTATGGCTACACCTTC. This sequence encodes CASSLYAGASYGYTF.

CDR3 in DNA: TGTGCCAGCAGTTATAGCGGGGGCTCACAAGAGACCCAGTACTTC. Translation: CASSYSGGSQETQYF. The chain carries TRBV6-6 and TRBJ2-5; 9 bases map to TRBD2. Germline trimming cut 3 bases from V and 2 bases from J; bases unmatched to any gene: 4. Germline V CDR1 and CDR2: MNHNY, SVGAGI (reference sequence). The CDR3 is 15 amino acids.

This chain connects TRBV6-1 to TRBJ2-7; D gene uncertain. With 3 bases removed from V and 0 bases from J, the gap between germline ends came to 9 bases. The CDR3 is 14 residues long. Germline CDR1 reads MNHNS; CDR2 reads SASEGT. The CDR3 DNA follows: TGTGCCAGCAGTGAGTTCGGTCACTCCTACGAGCAGTACTTC. It encodes CASSEFGHSYEQYF.

This chain links TRBV30 with TRBJ2-2; TRBD1 matches at 7 bases. The germline CDR1 and CDR2 sequences are GTSNPN and SVGIG (reference sequence). V lost 4 bases, J lost 4 bases, and 3 bases stayed unmatched. The CDR3 totals 13 residues. CDR3 nucleotides: TGTGCCTGGACGGGACAGTTCACCGGGGAGCTGTTTTTT. Translating gives CAWTGQFTGELFF.

This chain connects TRBV5-1 to TRBJ1-3; D ambiguous. The CDR3 covers 18 residues. V lost 0 bases and J 0 bases, leaving 16 bases between the germline ends. Germline lookup yields CDR1 SGHRS and CDR2 YFSETQ. DNA of the CDR3: TGCGCCAGCAGCTTGGGCGGGCGCGGGATCCTCTCTGGAAACACCATATATTTT. It codes for CASSLGGRGILSGNTIYF.

Comments on this clone: Germline and junction disagree at one end, which may indicate a read error. The rearrangement joins TRBV7-7 to TRBJ1-1; D is possibly TRBD1 (5 bases). The CDR3 contains 13 residues. Germline CDR1 and CDR2: SSHAT and FNYEAQ (reference sequence). CDR3 region: CASSLGAGTEAFF. The DNA for the CDR3 is TGTGCTAGCAGCTTAGGGGCGGGCACTGAAGCTTTCTTT.